These 27 T cell receptor beta chains were sequenced from one sample in a study of blood T cell repertoires in COVID-19 (dated by TCRdb to about 2020). Library method: the immunoSEQ multiplex PCR assay. In its TCRdb copy, this immuneACCESS table keeps in-frame sequences only and misses some clones. Where compared with another copy, unresolved V genes explain less than half of these, and the others have no known cause. Across this sample there are 160,000 or so clones, with more than 65% seen only once. 9.8% of the sample is held by the ten biggest clonotypes. Specimen: peripheral blood. Receptors were obtained from a woman aged 50 to 60 with acute or convalescent COVID-19.

This sequence joins TRBV6-1 and TRBJ2-3, with TRBD1 matching over 12 bases. Trimming took 4 bases from V and 3 from J; bases not matched to a gene: 8. The CDR3 is made up of 17 amino acids. Germline assignment: CDR1 MNHNS and CDR2 SASEGT. The CDR3 here is CASSAMGTGGATDTQYF. CDR3 nucleotide sequence: TGTGCCAGCAGTGCGATGGGGACAGGGGGCGCGACAGATACGCAGTATTTT.

The chain has TRBV7-6 and TRBJ2-7, with D perhaps TRBD1 (6 bases). Between the trimmed V and J ends, which lost 2 bases and 5 bases, there was a span of 13 bases. Looked up from germline, CDR1 is SGHVS and CDR2 is FNYEAQ. This CDR3 is built from 14 residues. The CDR3 nucleotides are TGTGCCAGCAGCTTAAAGGGGGACGGAGACGAGCAGTACTTC. Amino acid sequence: CASSLKGDGDEQYF.

Comments on this clone: Other DNA sequences of this sample code for an identical CDR3. CDR3 DNA sequence: TGCGCCAGCAGCACCGGACAGGGGACAGATACGCAGTATTTT. Protein product: CASSTGQGTDTQYF. The chain combines TRBV5-1 with TRBJ2-3, with 9 nucleotides matching TRBD1. The V gene end was trimmed by 4 bases and the J gene end by 3 bases; junction bases not matched to a gene: 3. This CDR3 comprises 14 residues. Germline V gene lookup returns CDR1 SGHRS and CDR2 YFSETQ.

The chain links TRBV2 to TRBJ1-4; 7 bases match TRBD1. The CDR3 contains 13 residues. J was trimmed by 3 bases and V by 8 bases; bases with no gene match: 3. Germline CDR1 and CDR2: SNHLY and FYNNEI. The CDR3 spells CASLQGANEKLFF. DNA for the CDR3: TGTGCCAGCCTTCAGGGGGCTAATGAAAAACTGTTTTTT. Filled out from reference TRBV2 and TRBJ1-4, the complete variable domain reads EPEVTQTPSHQVTQMGQEVILRCVPISNHLYFYWYRQILGQKVEFLVSFYNNEISEKSEIFDDQFSVERPDGSNFTLKIRSTKLEDSAMYFCASLQGANEKLFFGSGTQLSVL.

This chain links TRBV7-2 with TRBJ2-7; a possible D gene is TRBD2 (7 bases). The germline V gene has CDR1 SGHTA and CDR2 FQGNSA. V was pared by 5 bases and J by 0 bases, with 14 bases between. This CDR3 has 15 amino acids. CDR3 residues: CASSGLRGGSYEQYF. DNA of the CDR3: TGTGCCAGCAGCGGACTAAGGGGGGGCTCCTACGAGCAGTACTTC.

The chain employs TRBV12-3 or TRBV12-4 and TRBJ1-4; no firm D call. Deletions cut 3 bases from V and 4 bases from J, with 6 bases between. The CDR3 has 13 amino acids. CDR3 DNA: TGTGCCAGCAGTTTGCGGATTAATGAAAAACTGTTTTTT. Encoded protein: CASSLRINEKLFF.

This chain links TRBV6-2 or TRBV6-3 with TRBJ2-5; weak D call: TRBD2 (5 bases). Trimming took off 3 bases at V and 4 bases at J, with 15 bases between the two ends. The germline gives CDR1 MNHEY, CDR2 SVGEGT. The length of the CDR3 is 15 residues. Here the CDR3 reads CASSYYRAGGETQYF. DNA for the CDR3: TGTGCCAGCAGTTATTACCGGGCTGGAGGAGAGACCCAGTACTTC.

The V gene is TRBV14, the J gene TRBJ2-3, with D perhaps TRBD1 (6 bases). The CDR3 consists of 16 residues. The germline CDR1 and CDR2 sequences are SGHDN and FVKESK. The ends were cut back, 2 bases at V and 3 bases at J, with 15 bases in the middle. The CDR3 coding sequence is TGTGCCAGCAGCCAATTCAGGGGTGGAGGAACAGATACGCAGTATTTT. The encoded protein is CASSQFRGGGTDTQYF.

This chain connects TRBV5-1 to TRBJ1-1; a possible D gene is TRBD1 (5 bases). The CDR3 contains 14 residues. Trimming cost V 1 base and J 1 base, with 8 bases left between them. The germline gives CDR1 SGHRS, CDR2 YFSETQ. CDR3 sequence reads: CASSLSRANTEAFF. CDR3 nucleotide sequence: TGCGCCAGCAGCTTGAGCAGGGCGAACACTGAAGCTTTCTTT.

As concerns this clone: Other DNA variants within this sample encode the same CDR3. V and J are TRBV5-1 and TRBJ1-3; TRBD1 aligns across 7 bases. Germline V gene sequence: CDR1 SGHRS, CDR2 YFSETQ. The CDR3 contains 15 residues. Trimming took 4 bases from V and 0 from J; bases not matched to a gene: 4. CDR3 nucleotide sequence: TGCGCCAGCAGCCAGACAGGGAGCTCTGGAAACACCATATATTTT. Translating it yields CASSQTGSSGNTIYF. The whole variable domain, filled in from reference TRBV5-1 and TRBJ1-3, reads KAGVTQTPRYLIKTRGQQVTLSCSPISGHRSVSWYQQTPGQGLQFLFEYFSETQRNKGNFPGRFSGRQFSNSRSEMNVSTLELGDSALYLCASSQTGSSGNTIYFGEGSWLTVV.

The rearrangement joins TRBV2 to TRBJ2-7; 8 bases match TRBD1. The V and J ends lost 5 bases and 0 bases, in that order; junction bases with no gene match: 6. Germline values: CDR1 SNHLY, CDR2 FYNNEI. This CDR3 has 15 amino acids. The CDR3 loop is CASSIGTGYSYEQYF. The DNA of the CDR3 is TGTGCCAGCAGTATAGGGACAGGCTACTCCTACGAGCAGTACTTC.

This clone showed up just once. The chain uses TRBV18 and TRBJ2-1, with D unresolved. CDR1 KGHSH and CDR2 LQKENI come from the germline V gene. Trimming shortened V by 1 base and J by 0 bases, and 16 bases separated the two germline ends. There are 18 residues in the CDR3. DNA of the CDR3: TGTGCCAGCTCACCACGTACCAATAGCCTTATCTCCTACAATGAGCAGTTCTTC. Translating gives CASSPRTNSLISYNEQFF.

J is TRBJ1-6 and V is TRBV27; 9 positions match TRBD1. Germline trimming cut 5 bases from V and 7 bases from J; bases unmatched to any gene: 6. This CDR3 spans 15 amino acids. The V gene's germline CDR1 is MNHEY and CDR2 SMNVEV (reference sequence). DNA of the CDR3: TGTGCCAGCAGTCCGGGGACAGGGTGGAATTCACCCCTCCACTTT. Protein sequence: CASSPGTGWNSPLHF.

This chain uses TRBV7-3 with TRBJ2-7, with TRBD1 as a possible D gene (6 bases). The V gene's germline CDR1 is SGHTA and CDR2 FQGTGA. This CDR3 is 13 amino acids long. V shed 1 base and J shed 5 bases, with 9 bases lying between them. CDR3: CASSLSPGDEQYF. The DNA of the CDR3 is TGTGCCAGCAGCTTAAGTCCAGGGGACGAGCAGTACTTC. Full variable domain (rest looked up from reference TRBV7-3 and TRBJ2-7): GAGVSQTPSNKVTEKGKYVELRCDPISGHTALYWYRQSLGQGPEFLIYFQGTGAADDSGLPNDRFFAVRPEGSVSTLKIQRTERGDSAVYLCASSLSPGDEQYFGPGTRLTVT.

The CDR3 reads CASRQGAGELFF. CDR3 DNA sequence: TGTGCCAGTCGACAGGGGGCAGGGGAGCTGTTTTTT. J is TRBJ2-2 and V is TRBV19; 10 positions agree with TRBD1. The CDR3 is 12 amino acids. CDR1 LNHDA and CDR2 SQIVND come from the germline V gene (reference sequence). The V segment lost 8 bases and the J segment 8 bases; nucleotides outside the gene matches: 2.

The chain recombines TRBV5-1 with TRBJ2-7; possible D gene TRBD1, 6 bases. Germline CDR1 reads SGHRS; CDR2 reads YFSETQ. The CDR3 covers 14 residues. Trimming left V 4 bases short and J 6 bases short, with 17 bases between. As DNA, the CDR3 is TGCGCCAGCAGCCACGAGACAGGTAATAGCGAGCAGTACTTC. Residues: CASSHETGNSEQYF.

The chain employs TRBV28 and TRBJ2-5; D not certain. Trimming removed 5 bases at V and 3 bases at J, with 10 bases between. This CDR3 region has 13 residues. Germline V CDR1 and CDR2: MDHEN, SYDVKM. The DNA for the CDR3 is TGTGCCAGCAGTGGGCCGGTCGAAGAGACCCAGTACTTC. This codes for CASSGPVEETQYF.

This clone showed up just once. The V call is TRBV19, the J call TRBJ1-5; TRBD1 aligns across 8 bases. The V gene end was trimmed by 8 bases and the J gene end by 4 bases; junction bases not matched to a gene: 7. Germline CDR1 is LNHDA and CDR2 is SQIVND (reference sequence). CDR3 length: 14 amino acids. The CDR3 DNA reads TGTGCCAGTGCAGGGGGCGCCGGGAATCAGCCCCAGCATTTT. This gives the protein CASAGGAGNQPQHF.

The chain links TRBV11-3 to TRBJ2-7, with D unresolved. The CDR3 runs to 13 residues. Germline V gene lookup returns CDR1 SGHNT and CDR2 YENEEA. The germline V and J ends were trimmed by 5 bases and 2 bases, with 10 bases remaining between them. CDR3 loop: CASSDRHPYEQYF. The CDR3 DNA reads as TGTGCCAGCAGCGATCGACATCCCTACGAGCAGTACTTC. Full variable domain (remainder filled in from reference TRBV11-3 and TRBJ2-7): EAGVVQSPRYKIIEKKQPVAFWCNPISGHNTLYWYLQNLGQGPELLIRYENEEAVDDSQLPKDRFSAERLKGVDSTLKIQPAELGDSAVYLCASSDRHPYEQYFGPGTRLTVT.

The chain carries TRBV5-1 and TRBJ1-3, with 9 bases lining up with TRBD1. Germline assignment: CDR1 SGHRS and CDR2 YFSETQ. Trimming removed 3 bases from V and 0 bases from J; junction bases left unmatched: 7. The CDR3 length is 17 residues. The CDR3 DNA reads TGCGCCAGCAGCTCCCTGACAGGGGGAAGCTCTGGAAACACCATATATTTT. It yields the protein CASSSLTGGSSGNTIYF.

V usage is TRBV12-3 or TRBV12-4 and J usage is TRBJ2-4; 7 positions agree with TRBD1. The J segment lost 0 bases and the V segment lost 8 bases, leaving 1 base of the junction unmatched. This CDR3 has 13 residues. This CDR3 reads CASGTVAKNIQYF. The CDR3 nucleotides are TGTGCCAGCGGGACAGTAGCCAAAAACATTCAGTACTTC.

The gene calls are TRBV27 and TRBJ2-1, with TRBD2 matching 12 bases. The CDR3 has 17 residues. The V gene's germline CDR1 is MNHEY and CDR2 SMNVEV (reference sequence). Trimming removed 3 bases from V and 7 bases from J; junction bases left unmatched: 10. The DNA for the CDR3 is TGTGCCAGCAGTTTTCAACCGGGACTAGCGGGTTCTAATGAGCAGTTCTTC. It is translated as CASSFQPGLAGSNEQFF.

The DNA for the CDR3 is TGTGCCAGCGAGGACAGGGGGCTCGTAGAAAAACTGTTTTTT. Residues: CASEDRGLVEKLFF. The J gene is TRBJ1-4, the V gene TRBV28, with TRBD1 matching 11 bases. The trim removed 8 bases at V and 8 bases at J, leaving 7 bases unmatched. Germline V CDR1 and CDR2: MDHEN, SYDVKM. The CDR3 spans 14 residues.

The gene calls are TRBV6-1 and TRBJ2-7; TRBD1 aligns across 7 bases. Looked up from germline, CDR1 is MNHNS and CDR2 is SASEGT. The CDR3 runs to 15 residues. J gave up 5 bases and V 3 bases, and 10 bases lay outside the gene matches. The CDR3 nucleotides are TGTGCCAGCAGTGACGTCCAGGGGGTGTCCCACGAGCAGTACTTC. It translates to CASSDVQGVSHEQYF.

As regards this clone: Additional DNA sequences in this sample encode the identical CDR3. The CDR3 region has the DNA TGTGCCAGTACCACAGAAAACTATGGCTACACCTTC. This encodes CASTTENYGYTF. The V and J genes are TRBV19 and TRBJ1-2, with unresolved D. This CDR3 has 12 residues. The germline V gene has CDR1 LNHDA and CDR2 SQIVND (reference sequence). The germline V and J ends were trimmed by 7 bases and 2 bases, with 8 bases remaining between them.

The J gene is TRBJ1-3, the V gene TRBV18; D might be TRBD1 (6 bases). This CDR3 comprises 14 residues. Looked up from germline, CDR1 is KGHSH and CDR2 is LQKENI. V gave up 5 bases and J gave up 2 bases, with 10 bases separating them. As DNA, the CDR3 is TGTGCCAGCTCATTACAGGGAACTGGAAACACCATATATTTT. It is translated as CASSLQGTGNTIYF. The full variable domain, rest sourced from reference TRBV18 and TRBJ1-3, is NAGVMQNPRHLVRRRGQEARLRCSPMKGHSHVYWYRQLPEEGLKFMVYLQKENIIDESGMPKERFSAEFPKEGPSILRIQQVVRGDSAAYFCASSLQGTGNTIYFGEGSWLTVV.

The rearrangement links TRBV9 to TRBJ1-1; 7 bases agree with TRBD1. CDR3 length: 13 amino acids. V lost 3 bases and J lost 6; bases outside the gene matches: 5. Germline assignment: CDR1 SGDLS and CDR2 YYNGEE. CDR3 protein: CASSATGAPEAFF. The DNA for the CDR3 is TGTGCCAGCAGCGCAACAGGGGCGCCTGAAGCTTTCTTT.